Below, 18 T cell receptor beta chains from the same sample are listed, as sequenced in a study of multiple sclerosis patients with progressive multifocal leukoencephalopathy. Sequencing used immunoSEQ multiplex PCR; TCRdb keeps in-frame clones, though not all of them. The sample contains fewer than 35,000 clones, 89% of which appear only once. The sample's time point: before natalizumab initiation. Material for sequencing was PBMCs. The source is a human donor with multiple sclerosis.

V and J are TRBV27 and TRBJ2-1, with 8 nucleotides matching TRBD2. The CDR3 has 15 amino acids. V gave up 5 bases and J gave up 3 bases; unmatched junction bases: 6. The germline V gene has CDR1 MNHEY and CDR2 SMNVEV (reference sequence). This chain's CDR3 is CASSTLAANYNEQFF. The DNA of the CDR3 is TGTGCCAGCAGTACACTAGCGGCAAACTACAATGAGCAGTTCTTC.

This rearrangement joins TRBV5-1 to TRBJ1-2; D is uncertain. Germline values: CDR1 SGHRS, CDR2 YFSETQ. The CDR3 covers 13 residues. Trimming shortened V by 0 bases and J by 2 bases, and 5 bases separated the two germline ends. Written as DNA, the CDR3 is TGCGCCAGCAGCTTGGAAGGGAACTATGGCTACACCTTC. Its translation: CASSLEGNYGYTF.

The rearrangement joins TRBV15 to TRBJ2-1; tentative D call: TRBD2 (6 bases). This CDR3 spans 13 amino acids. V dropped 5 bases and J dropped 8 bases, with 13 bases sitting between them. Germline-derived CDR1 and CDR2 are LNHNV and YYDKDF (reference sequence). In DNA, the CDR3 is TGTGCCACCAGCGGAGGGCGGTTAGATGAGCAGTTCTTC. Protein: CATSGGRLDEQFF.

The chain links TRBV19 to TRBJ2-6; 7 bases align to TRBD1. This CDR3 comprises 15 residues. J lost 2 bases, V lost 2 bases, and 0 bases had no gene match. Germline V gives CDR1 LNHDA, CDR2 SQIVND (reference sequence). In nucleotides, the CDR3 is TGTGCCAGTAGTATAACAGGGGCTGGGGCCAACGTCCTGACTTTC. Its protein product is CASSITGAGANVLTF.

The genes are TRBV2 and TRBJ1-2; D remains ambiguous. The CDR3 is made up of 13 amino acids. Per germline, CDR1 SNHLY and CDR2 FYNNEI. Trimming shortened V by 6 bases and J by 1 base, and 9 bases separated the two germline ends. This chain's CDR3 is CASSPQINYGYTF. The CDR3 DNA follows: TGTGCCAGCAGCCCCCAGATTAACTATGGCTACACCTTC.

The rearrangement links TRBV10-1 to TRBJ2-7; D not resolved. From germline, CDR1 is WNHNN and CDR2 SYGVQD (reference sequence). V was clipped by 4 bases and J by 0 bases, with 7 bases between them. The CDR3 is made up of 13 amino acids. CDR3 in amino acids: CASSGRHSYEQYF. The CDR3 DNA reads as TGCGCCAGCAGTGGAAGGCACTCCTACGAGCAGTACTTC.

This rearrangement joins TRBV5-1 to TRBJ1-5, with a weak D call TRBD1 (5 bases). The CDR3 totals 14 residues. V gave up 2 bases and J gave up 7 bases, with 13 bases separating them. Germline-derived CDR1 and CDR2 are SGHRS and YFSETQ. The CDR3 DNA sequence: TGCGCCAGCAGCTTAGGAGGGGATGTGCAGCCCCAGCATTTT. This sequence encodes CASSLGGDVQPQHF. The full variable domain, with the rest looked up from reference TRBV5-1 and TRBJ1-5, is KAGVTQTPRYLIKTRGQQVTLSCSPISGHRSVSWYQQTPGQGLQFLFEYFSETQRNKGNFPGRFSGRQFSNSRSEMNVSTLELGDSALYLCASSLGGDVQPQHFGDGTRLSIL.

Only a few counts were recorded for this clone. One end of the junction fails to match germline, which may point to a read error. J is TRBJ2-7 and V is TRBV28; D call uncertain. The V gene's germline CDR1 is MDHEN and CDR2 SYDVKM. This CDR3 comprises 12 residues. The CDR3 protein is CASSLPLAFKDF. The CDR3, as DNA: TGTGCCAGCAGTTTGCCTTTAGCTTTCAAGGACTTC.

The rearrangement joins TRBV5-6 to TRBJ1-5; a weak D match, TRBD1 (5 bases). Trimming cost V 4 bases and J 12 bases, with 14 bases left between them. Germline loops: CDR1 SGHDT, CDR2 YYEEEE. The CDR3 length is 12 residues. The CDR3 region is CASSVGPGRQHF. The DNA of the CDR3 is TGTGCCAGCAGCGTAGGTCCGGGACGCCAGCATTTT. The full variable domain, in which reference TRBV5-6 and TRBJ1-5 provide the parts outside the CDR3, is DAGVTQSPTHLIKTRGQQVTLRCSPKSGHDTVSWYQQALGQGPQFIFQYYEEEERQRGNFPDRFSGHQFPNYSSELNVNALLLGDSALYLCASSVGPGRQHFGDGTRLSIL.

The chain recombines TRBV6-5 with TRBJ1-6; the match to TRBD1 covers 7 bases. After removal of 2 bases from V and 7 bases from J, the junction contained 8 bases not matched to a gene. The CDR3 is 16 residues long. Per the germline V gene, CDR1 is MNHEY and CDR2 is SVGAGI. CDR3 protein: CASSYIRTGGNSPLHF. The CDR3 region has the DNA TGTGCCAGCAGTTACATCCGGACAGGCGGCAATTCACCCCTCCACTTT.

The genes are TRBV29-1 and TRBJ2-2; no definite D call. The V and J ends lost 4 bases and 5 bases respectively, with 8 bases between them. The CDR3 has 12 residues. CDR1 is SQVTM, CDR2 ANQGSEA, per germline. The chain's CDR3 is CSVGQRTGELFF. CDR3 bases: TGCAGCGTTGGGCAGCGAACCGGGGAGCTGTTTTTT.

The J gene is TRBJ2-7, the V gene TRBV5-6; TRBD2 matches 8 bases. V shed 4 bases, J shed 4 bases, and the junction held 19 bases outside the gene matches. The CDR3 contains 18 residues. The germline CDR1 and CDR2 sequences are SGHDT and YYEEEE. CDR3 bases: TGTGCCAGCAGCCCGACCGGGGGGGGGCGGGAGGCGGGGTACGAGCAGTACTTC. It encodes CASSPTGGGREAGYEQYF.

This sequence joins TRBV19 and TRBJ2-3, with TRBD1 matching over 10 bases. The V gene end was trimmed by 3 bases and the J gene end by 6 bases; junction bases not matched to a gene: 9. This CDR3 spans 16 amino acids. Germline CDR1 LNHDA, CDR2 SQIVND (reference sequence). The CDR3 region has the DNA TGTGCCAGTAGTATCCCCCTGACAGGGGGCATGGATACGCAGTATTTT. It yields the protein CASSIPLTGGMDTQYF.

The chain carries TRBV7-9 and TRBJ2-1; D is unresolved. Germline-derived CDR1 and CDR2 are SEHNR and FQNEAQ (reference sequence). The V gene lost 5 bases and the J gene lost 4 bases, with 6 bases spanning the gap. There are 12 residues in the CDR3. CDR3 DNA sequence: TGTGCCAGCAGCCGTCCATACAATGAGCAGTTCTTC. It translates to CASSRPYNEQFF.

This chain joins TRBV4-1 and TRBJ2-1; D is undetermined. This CDR3 is 17 amino acids long. V lost 1 base, J lost 0 bases, and 13 bases lay in between. CDR1 is MGHRA and CDR2 is YSYEKL in the germline V gene. The CDR3 region is CASSQVDMGLSYNEQFF. Written as DNA, the CDR3 is TGCGCCAGCAGCCAAGTCGATATGGGCCTCTCCTACAATGAGCAGTTCTTC.

The chain uses TRBV25-1 and TRBJ1-2; D is ambiguous. This CDR3 is built from 15 residues. The V end lost 1 base, the J end lost 2 bases, and 11 bases lay between the germline ends. The germline V gene has CDR1 MGHDK and CDR2 SYGVNS. The CDR3 is CASSESSAGNYGYTF. In DNA form, the CDR3 reads TGTGCCAGCAGTGAATCGAGTGCGGGAAACTATGGCTACACCTTC.

The chain has TRBV29-1 and TRBJ2-7; TRBD2 agrees at 9 bases. The V gene's germline CDR1 is SQVTM and CDR2 ANQGSEA. This CDR3 is 16 amino acids long. The V and J ends lost 4 bases and 0 bases, in that order; junction bases with no gene match: 10. CDR3 DNA: TGCAGCGTTGGCCTAGCGGGAATCGGGAACTCCTACGAGCAGTACTTC. It specifies CSVGLAGIGNSYEQYF.

V usage is TRBV29-1 and J usage is TRBJ1-1; D uncertain. With 0 bases removed from V and 9 bases from J, the gap between germline ends came to 11 bases. This CDR3 has 12 amino acids. The V gene's germline CDR1 is SQVTM and CDR2 ANQGSEA. The CDR3 loop reads CSVEEPLRQAFF. The CDR3 DNA reads as TGCAGCGTTGAAGAACCTTTGAGACAAGCTTTCTTT.